These 8 T cell receptor beta chains came from one sample sequenced in a study of cytotoxic CD8 clonotypes in ibrutinib-treated CLL. Here immunoSEQ multiplex PCR was the method, and the copy in TCRdb shows in-frame clones only, minus some. Seen here are 300,000 or so clones, 67% observed once, and the top ten hold roughly 6.7%. The material was PBMCs, obtained after 36 months of ibrutinib treatment. These TCRs come from a human donor with chronic lymphocytic leukemia.

The chain links TRBV9 to TRBJ2-3; 10 bases are shared with TRBD2. V lost 0 bases, J lost 1 base, and 2 bases stayed unmatched. CDR3 length: 16 residues. Germline-derived CDR1 and CDR2 are SGDLS and YYNGEE. CDR3: CASSVAAGGRTDTQYF. In DNA, the CDR3 is TGTGCCAGCAGCGTAGCAGCGGGGGGGCGCACAGATACGCAGTATTTT.

This clone has more than one count but fewer than ten. The chain uses TRBV6-1 and TRBJ1-1; 7 nucleotides align to TRBD1. The germline gives CDR1 MNHNS, CDR2 SASEGT. This CDR3 comprises 15 residues. V lost 4 bases and J lost 3; bases outside the gene matches: 8. The CDR3 loop is CASSGQGRLDTEAFF. For the CDR3, the DNA is TGTGCCAGCAGTGGACAGGGAAGGTTGGACACTGAAGCTTTCTTT.

V usage is TRBV4-1 and J usage is TRBJ2-3; 11 nucleotides match TRBD2. V was pared by 1 base and J by 3 bases, with 6 bases of the junction left unmatched. Looked up from germline, CDR1 is MGHRA and CDR2 is YSYEKL. The CDR3 is 17 residues long. CDR3 amino acids: CASSQVATSGRTDTQYF. The CDR3 DNA follows: TGCGCCAGCAGCCAAGTTGCTACTAGCGGGAGAACAGATACGCAGTATTTT.

This clone appeared a few times. The J gene is TRBJ1-6, the V gene TRBV2; perhaps TRBD1 as D (5 bases). Trimming took 5 bases from V and 6 from J, leaving 17 bases between them. The CDR3 has 16 residues. Germline V gene sequence: CDR1 SNHLY, CDR2 FYNNEI. The CDR3 is CASSTTGLGTNSPLHF. The CDR3 coding sequence is TGTGCCAGCAGTACAACAGGACTGGGGACTAATTCACCCCTCCACTTT.

This clone has a handful of counts. This rearrangement joins TRBV6-4 to TRBJ2-2, with a possible D match to TRBD1 (5 bases). V lost 1 base and J lost 6, with 6 bases in between. CDR1 is MRHNA and CDR2 is SNTAGT in the germline V gene. CDR3 length: 13 amino acids. The CDR3, as DNA: TGTGCCAGCAGTGACTTAGGGGCCGGGGAGCTGTTTTTT. This gives the protein CASSDLGAGELFF.

Here the CDR3 reads CASTRSWAGETQYF. DNA for the CDR3: TGTGCCAGCACCCGTTCATGGGCCGGAGAGACCCAGTACTTC. The genes are TRBV28 and TRBJ2-5, with D unclear. The V gene's germline CDR1 is MDHEN and CDR2 SYDVKM. Trimming cost V 7 bases and J 4 bases, with 16 bases left between them. This CDR3 contains 14 residues.

This clone was seen a few times. This chain uses TRBV4-1 with TRBJ2-3; 7 bases fit TRBD2. CDR1 is MGHRA, CDR2 YSYEKL, per germline. J lost 15 bases, V lost 3 bases, and 12 bases had no gene match. The CDR3 length is 13 residues. The CDR3 sequence is CASSQTTSRVHYF. The DNA of the CDR3 is TGCGCCAGCAGCCAGACGACTAGCCGTGTTCATTATTTT.

This clone has only a few counts. V usage is TRBV7-9 and J usage is TRBJ2-1; the D gene is possibly TRBD1 (7 bases). The CDR3 length is 13 residues. V shed 5 bases and J shed 6 bases, with 11 bases lying between them. Germline loops: CDR1 SEHNR, CDR2 FQNEAQ (reference sequence). The CDR3 loop reads CASSPGGLNEQFF. The CDR3 DNA is TGTGCCAGCAGCCCAGGGGGGCTCAATGAGCAGTTCTTC.